The 21 T cell receptor beta chains listed next were all sequenced from one sample in a study of blood T cell repertoires in COVID-19. The repertoire was sequenced with immunoSEQ multiplex PCR; TCRdb's copy has only in-frame clones and lacks some. The repertoire holds roughly 31,000 clones, with 85% to 90% as singletons. Input material: peripheral blood. All receptors derive from an elderly man with acute or convalescent COVID-19.

The CDR3: CASSLTGSYEQYF. The CDR3 DNA reads as TGTGCCAGCAGCTTGACAGGTTCCTACGAGCAGTACTTC. The chain employs TRBV12-3 or TRBV12-4 and TRBJ2-7; TRBD1 is a possible D gene (6 bases). The CDR3 consists of 13 residues. V was shortened by 6 bases and J by 1 base, with 10 bases between the two germline ends.

This rearrangement joins TRBV5-1 to TRBJ2-1; 7 bases align to TRBD2. Losses at the gene ends were 4 bases for V and 13 bases for J; bases not matched to a gene: 17. Germline CDR1 reads SGHRS; CDR2 reads YFSETQ. The CDR3 loop spans 15 amino acids. The CDR3 DNA is TGCGCCAGCAGCCCGGCGGGGGATAGGGTAAACTCTCAGTTCTTC. It is translated as CASSPAGDRVNSQFF.

This chain uses TRBV30 with TRBJ1-6, with 7 bases fitting TRBD1. The junction had 6 bases not matched to a gene; V was cut back by 6 bases and J by 7 bases. CDR1 and CDR2 (germline): GTSNPN, SVGIG (reference sequence). The CDR3 extends over 13 amino acids. CDR3 coding DNA: TGTGCCTGCCAGGGACAGCAGAATTCACCCCTCCACTTT. Translated: CACQGQQNSPLHF. Drawing the rest from reference TRBV30 and TRBJ1-6, the complete variable domain is SQTIHQWPATLVQPVGSPLSLECTVEGTSNPNLYWYRQAAGRGLQLLFYSVGIGQISSEVPQNLSASRPQDRQFILSSKKLLLSDSGFYLCACQGQQNSPLHFGNGTRLTVT.

By share of the sample, this clone is medium-sized. The chain uses TRBV11-2 and TRBJ1-5; TRBD1 might be the D (6 bases). Trimming removed 3 bases from V and 2 bases from J, with 14 bases in between. In germline, CDR1 is SGHAT, CDR2 FQNNGV. The CDR3 is 16 amino acids. DNA of the CDR3: TGTGCCAGCAGCTTTGAGGGGACACAGCGCAATCAGCCCCAGCATTTT. Amino acid sequence: CASSFEGTQRNQPQHF.

This clone has only one observation. The CDR3 DNA sequence: TGTGCCAGCAGCTCTTTCTTTGCAGGGTCCTCTGGAAACACCATATATTTT. Translation: CASSSFFAGSSGNTIYF. This chain uses TRBV11-3 with TRBJ1-3; D may be TRBD1 (5 bases). V was pared by 4 bases and J by 0 bases, with 16 bases between. The length of the CDR3 is 17 residues. Germline V gives CDR1 SGHNT, CDR2 YENEEA.

The chain joins TRBV28 to TRBJ1-3, with 12 positions matching TRBD1. The CDR3 runs 16 residues. J was trimmed by 5 bases and V by 4 bases; bases with no gene match: 6. Germline V CDR1 and CDR2: MDHEN, SYDVKM. DNA of the CDR3: TGTGCCAGCAGTTACCGGGACAGGGGGCCGAGAAACACCATATATTTT. It is translated as CASSYRDRGPRNTIYF.

The CDR3 DNA reads TGTGCCAGCAGTTTACGGGGGACCACACTGAGTGAGCAGTACTTC. The encoded protein is CASSLRGTTLSEQYF. The chain is built from TRBV27 and TRBJ2-7; tentative D call: TRBD2 (6 bases). CDR3 length: 15 residues. Trimming shortened V by 2 bases and J by 7 bases, and 18 bases separated the two germline ends. Germline V gene data show CDR1 as MNHEY and CDR2 as SMNVEV (reference sequence).

This chain links TRBV5-4 with TRBJ2-1; TRBD2 aligns across 12 bases. The length of the CDR3 is 16 residues. CDR1 SGHNT and CDR2 YYREEE come from the germline V gene (reference sequence). The J segment lost 1 base and the V segment lost 4 bases, leaving 3 bases of the junction unmatched. CDR3 coding DNA: TGTGCCAGCAGCCTAGCGGGGGGGCGATCCTACAATGAGCAGTTCTTC. This gives the protein CASSLAGGRSYNEQFF.

This clone was counted once. This rearrangement joins TRBV7-7 to TRBJ2-2; D possibly corresponds to TRBD2 (5 bases). The CDR3 runs 14 residues. CDR1 and CDR2 (germline): SSHAT, FNYEAQ (reference sequence). V was shortened by 1 base and J by 7 bases, with 10 bases between the two germline ends. The CDR3 loop is CASSLGTRGGELFF. CDR3 nucleotide sequence: TGTGCCAGCAGCTTAGGGACTCGTGGCGGGGAGCTGTTTTTT.

The chain combines TRBV29-1 with TRBJ2-3, with D maybe TRBD2 (5 bases). The V and J ends lost 7 bases and 1 base respectively, with 12 bases between them. Germline-derived CDR1 and CDR2 are SQVTM and ANQGSEA. This CDR3 is built from 13 residues. The CDR3 coding sequence is TGCAGCGCGTCGGGGATGGGCACAGATACGCAGTATTTT. Amino acid sequence: CSASGMGTDTQYF.

V gene TRBV2 combines with J gene TRBJ1-5, with 7 bases lining up with TRBD1. The CDR3 consists of 16 residues. The V gene end was trimmed by 0 bases and the J gene end by 4 bases; junction bases not matched to a gene: 6. CDR1 SNHLY and CDR2 FYNNEI come from the germline V gene. CDR3 region: CASSEAQGLPNQPQHF. CDR3 DNA: TGTGCCAGCAGTGAAGCACAGGGGCTGCCAAATCAGCCCCAGCATTTT.

As for this clone: One end of the junction is discordant with germline, which a read error may explain. The J gene is TRBJ1-5, the V gene TRBV19; D remains ambiguous. Per the germline V gene, CDR1 is LNHDA and CDR2 is SQIVND (reference sequence). This CDR3 is 14 amino acids long. The CDR3 DNA is TGTGCCAGTAGCATAGGGCACACAGATCAGCCCCAGCATTTT. Its translation: CASSIGHTDQPQHF.

The chain has TRBV7-9 and TRBJ2-1, with TRBD1 matching over 7 bases. The CDR3 runs 15 residues. Germline CDR1 and CDR2: SEHNR and FQNEAQ (reference sequence). Trimming at V came to 5 bases and at J to 7 bases, leaving 11 bases not matched to a gene. The CDR3 bases are TGTGCCAGCAGCGCACTAGGGGGCCCGTTGAATGAGCAGTTCTTC. Protein sequence: CASSALGGPLNEQFF.

V usage is TRBV10-1 and J usage is TRBJ2-5; D not certain. The CDR3 consists of 16 residues. In germline, CDR1 is WNHNN, CDR2 SYGVQD (reference sequence). The V and J ends lost 2 bases and 1 base respectively, with 14 bases between them. The CDR3 reads CASSEGTAAPQETQYF. In DNA form, the CDR3 reads TGCGCCAGCAGTGAGGGCACGGCAGCGCCCCAAGAGACCCAGTACTTC.

The V call is TRBV4-2, the J call TRBJ1-3, with D possibly matching TRBD1 (6 bases). Germline assignment: CDR1 LGHNA and CDR2 YNFKEQ. This CDR3 spans 18 amino acids. The ends were cut back, 2 bases at V and 5 bases at J, with 22 bases in the middle. CDR3 residues: CASSQQIRQEVNRNTIYF. The CDR3 DNA sequence: TGTGCCAGCAGCCAACAAATTAGACAGGAAGTTAACAGAAACACCATATATTTT.

The chain recombines TRBV7-3 with TRBJ1-1; the D gene is possibly TRBD1 (5 bases). Trimming removed 6 bases from V and 0 bases from J, with 14 bases in between. CDR1 SGHTA and CDR2 FQGTGA come from the germline V gene. The CDR3 sequence is 15 residues long. The CDR3 bases are TGTGCCAGCAGAAATACCGGGGGGATGAACACTGAAGCTTTCTTT. Protein sequence: CASRNTGGMNTEAFF.

This rearrangement joins TRBV14 to TRBJ2-5, with 10 bases fitting TRBD1. Germline CDR1 and CDR2: SGHDN and FVKESK. Losses at the gene ends were 8 bases for V and 5 bases for J; bases not matched to a gene: 11. CDR3 length: 15 amino acids. The CDR3 here is CASATGTGVGETQYF. CDR3 DNA sequence: TGTGCCAGCGCGACCGGGACAGGGGTGGGCGAGACCCAGTACTTC.

The J gene is TRBJ1-2, the V gene TRBV3-1 (or the pseudogene TRBV3-2), with D possibly matching TRBD1 (6 bases). This CDR3 contains 14 residues. CDR1 LGHDT and CDR2 YNNKEL come from the germline V gene (reference sequence). V was pared by 4 bases and J by 6 bases, with 15 bases between. CDR3 sequence (DNA): TGTGCCAGCAGCCGAGCAGGGGAGTGGGATGGCTACACCTTC. It is translated as CASSRAGEWDGYTF.

Notes on this clone: The junction departs from germline at one end; a sequencing error may be responsible. V and J are TRBV6-1 and TRBJ1-2; D ambiguous. The germline V gene encodes CDR1 MNHNS and CDR2 SASEGT. The CDR3 sequence is 13 residues long. The CDR3 reads CASREGSIYGYTF. The CDR3 nucleotides read TGTGCCAGCAGGGAAGGGAGTATCTATGGCTACACCTTC.

This sequence joins TRBV24-1 and TRBJ2-3, with D tentatively TRBD2 (5 bases). The CDR3 has 15 amino acids. Germline CDR1 is KGHDR and CDR2 is SFDVKD. Trimming shortened V by 6 bases and J by 0 bases, and 12 bases separated the two germline ends. The CDR3 reads CATSPGGRSTDTQYF. For the CDR3, the DNA is TGTGCCACCAGTCCTGGCGGGCGTAGCACAGATACGCAGTATTTT.

V and J are TRBV6-5 and TRBJ1-4; 10 bases match TRBD1. The ends lost 7 bases at V and 3 bases at J; junction bases unmatched: 5. This CDR3 region has 15 residues. Germline V gives CDR1 MNHEY, CDR2 SVGAGI. CDR3 residues: CASIGTGDPNEKLFF. DNA of the CDR3: TGTGCCAGCATTGGGACAGGGGACCCTAATGAAAAACTGTTTTTT.